Listed here are 17 T cell receptor beta chains from one sample, sequenced in a study of OX40 agonist ivuxolimab in advanced cancers. Sequencing used immunoSEQ multiplex PCR; TCRdb keeps in-frame clones, though not all of them. The sample carries tens of thousands of clones, roughly 80% recorded once. The specimen was CD4+ or CD8+ T cells sorted from blood, collected in a trial of the OX40 agonist ivuxolimab. The receptor source for this set is an adult with an advanced solid tumor such as melanoma, head and neck, liver or kidney cancer.

This clone showed up just a few times. The rearrangement joins TRBV10-2 to TRBJ2-5; D perhaps matches TRBD2 (6 bases). The CDR3 contains 14 residues. In germline, CDR1 is WSHSY, CDR2 SAAADI. The ends were cut back, 3 bases at V and 3 bases at J, with 11 bases in the middle. The CDR3 loop reads CASSEGGAEETQYF. CDR3 in DNA: TGCGCCAGCAGTGAAGGAGGGGCAGAAGAGACCCAGTACTTC.

This clone was seen just once. This sequence joins TRBV5-5 and TRBJ1-6; possible D gene TRBD1, 5 bases. There are 12 residues in the CDR3. Per the germline V gene, CDR1 is SGHKS and CDR2 is YYEKEE (reference sequence). V was clipped by 2 bases and J by 13 bases, with 10 bases between them. The CDR3 is CASSFQGIPLHF. CDR3 bases: TGTGCCAGCAGCTTTCAGGGAATCCCCCTCCACTTT.

The V and J genes are TRBV5-4 and TRBJ2-3; 8 bases match TRBD1. Trimming removed 4 bases from V and 3 bases from J; junction bases left unmatched: 4. Germline V CDR1 and CDR2: SGHNT, YYREEE (reference sequence). This CDR3 is built from 14 residues. DNA for the CDR3: TGTGCCAGCAGCCTAAGGACAGGGACAGATACGCAGTATTTT. It specifies CASSLRTGTDTQYF.

This sequence joins TRBV10-2 and TRBJ1-1; no reliable D call. V dropped 0 bases and J dropped 3 bases, with 11 bases sitting between them. The CDR3 is 15 residues long. Per the germline V gene, CDR1 is WSHSY and CDR2 is SAAADI. This CDR3 reads CASSESKGWDTEAFF. CDR3 nucleotides: TGCGCCAGCAGTGAGTCGAAGGGATGGGACACTGAAGCTTTCTTT.

This chain links TRBV7-9 with TRBJ2-1; 13 nucleotides match TRBD2. This CDR3 has 18 residues. CDR1 and CDR2 (germline): SEHNR, FQNEAQ (reference sequence). Trimming at V came to 1 base and at J to 6 bases, leaving 9 bases not matched to a gene. The chain's CDR3 is CASSLETSGGFPLNEQFF. Here the CDR3 DNA reads TGTGCCAGCAGCTTAGAGACTAGCGGGGGGTTCCCTCTCAATGAGCAGTTCTTC.

This chain uses TRBV6-6 with TRBJ1-1, with D unclear. This CDR3 spans 14 amino acids. Trimming pared 4 bases from V and 0 bases from J, leaving 9 bases between. Germline loops: CDR1 MNHNY, CDR2 SVGAGI (reference sequence). CDR3 loop: CASSFPGMNTEAFF. Written as DNA, the CDR3 is TGTGCCAGCAGTTTTCCGGGGATGAACACTGAAGCTTTCTTT.

The V gene is TRBV7-6, the J gene TRBJ1-6; 7 bases align to TRBD1. Germline trimming cut 5 bases from V and 7 bases from J; bases unmatched to any gene: 11. Germline values: CDR1 SGHVS, CDR2 FNYEAQ. The CDR3 is made up of 16 amino acids. The CDR3 region has the DNA TGTGCCAGCAGCCTCCAGAGAGGGGGCGGAAATTCACCCCTCCACTTT. This sequence encodes CASSLQRGGGNSPLHF.

The sample holds one count of this clone. Other DNA sequences in this sample translate to the same CDR3. The chain employs TRBV6-4 and TRBJ1-1, with D hard to call. Germline lookup yields CDR1 MRHNA and CDR2 SNTAGT. Trimming pared 2 bases from V and 11 bases from J, leaving 9 bases between. The CDR3 covers 11 residues. The DNA of the CDR3 is TGTGCCAGCAGTGACGGGCCAACGGCTTTCTTT. Amino acids: CASSDGPTAFF.

CDR3 protein: CASSFGTGGTDTQYF. DNA for the CDR3: TGTGCCAGCAGCTTCGGGACAGGGGGCACAGATACGCAGTATTTT. V gene TRBV5-6 combines with J gene TRBJ2-3, with 10 bases fitting TRBD1. Germline-derived CDR1 and CDR2 are SGHDT and YYEEEE. The CDR3 covers 15 residues. V lost 2 bases to trimming and J lost 1 base; unmatched junction nucleotides: 1.

This clone has a single count. The chain combines TRBV6-5 with TRBJ2-5; 9 bases are shared with TRBD2. The CDR3 extends over 16 amino acids. CDR1 MNHEY and CDR2 SVGAGI come from the germline V gene. Trimming removed 0 bases from V and 2 bases from J; junction bases left unmatched: 4. The CDR3 reads CASSYSSAGGQETQYF. The CDR3 DNA reads TGTGCCAGCAGTTACTCCTCGGCGGGGGGGCAAGAGACCCAGTACTTC.

The gene calls are TRBV5-6 and TRBJ1-2, with D hard to call. Germline loops: CDR1 SGHDT, CDR2 YYEEEE. Deletions cut 6 bases from V and 8 bases from J, with 14 bases between. There are 12 residues in the CDR3. The CDR3, as DNA: TGTGCCAGCACCTCAGGAGTGCGGGGCTACACCTTC. Its protein is CASTSGVRGYTF.

This clone was counted once. The chain uses TRBV5-4 and TRBJ2-5; the match to TRBD2 covers 8 bases. V lost 4 bases to trimming and J lost 5 bases; unmatched junction nucleotides: 13. The CDR3 is made up of 16 amino acids. Looked up from germline, CDR1 is SGHNT and CDR2 is YYREEE (reference sequence). CDR3 bases: TGTGCCAGCAGCCCTCCGCGGCTAGCGGGCCAGGAGACCCAGTACTTC. This gives the protein CASSPPRLAGQETQYF.

The chain employs TRBV19 and TRBJ2-7; unclear D gene. CDR3 size: 12 residues. Per germline, CDR1 LNHDA and CDR2 SQIVND (reference sequence). V dropped 3 bases and J dropped 5 bases, with 8 bases sitting between them. CDR3 coding DNA: TGTGCCAGTAGTATGAATCGGAACGAGCAGTACTTC. This translates into CASSMNRNEQYF.

V is TRBV14 and J is TRBJ1-3; tentatively, D is TRBD1 (6 bases). The germline V gene has CDR1 SGHDN and CDR2 FVKESK. There are 17 residues in the CDR3. The germline V and J ends were trimmed by 4 bases and 0 bases, with 16 bases remaining between them. The CDR3 is CASSLPSDRHSGNTIYF. CDR3 in DNA: TGTGCCAGCAGCCTGCCCTCGGACAGACACTCTGGAAACACCATATATTTT.

V and J are TRBV7-9 and TRBJ1-2; 11 nucleotides agree with TRBD1. The CDR3 spans 14 residues. Looked up from germline, CDR1 is SEHNR and CDR2 is FQNEAQ (reference sequence). V lost 5 bases and J lost 8; bases outside the gene matches: 7. CDR3 nucleotides: TGTGCCAGCAGCCCGTGGGACAGGGGGGTCGGCTACACCTTC. Translated: CASSPWDRGVGYTF.

V is TRBV20-1 and J is TRBJ2-5, with TRBD1 as a possible D gene (5 bases). This CDR3 region has 10 residues. CDR1 and CDR2 (germline): DFQATT, SNEGSKA (reference sequence). V gave up 6 bases and J gave up 3 bases, with 5 bases separating them. This CDR3 reads CSAGEETQYF. Written as DNA, the CDR3 is TGCAGTGCAGGGGAAGAGACCCAGTACTTC.

This chain joins TRBV9 and TRBJ2-7; a weak D match, TRBD1 (6 bases). V lost 4 bases to trimming and J lost 0 bases, with 14 bases between them. Germline CDR1 and CDR2: SGDLS and YYNGEE. The CDR3 loop spans 15 amino acids. CDR3 sequence reads: CASSPQAGVSYEQYF. The CDR3, as DNA: TGTGCCAGCAGCCCCCAGGCAGGGGTCTCCTACGAGCAGTACTTC.